A single sample is the source of the 26 T cell receptor beta chains below, sequenced in a study of regulatory T cells in long-lasting Graves disease listed by TCRdb under 2021. Libraries were constructed by multiplex PCR. TCRdb lists the instrument as Illumina HiSeq 4000. To build TCR beta libraries, CDR3 regions were amplified by Arm-PCR using iRepertoire HTBI primers. TCRdb handled the public reads itself, with Q25 trimming in fastp and clone calling in MiXCR, and kept productive beta chains. Each entry merges the rows of one CDR3 protein and shows their most common DNA and genes. The sample records fewer than 400,000 distinct CDR3 sequences, about a fifth of which are singletons. Less than 25% of the sample is held by the ten biggest clonotypes. In light of the paper, this sample's time point label describes: persistent/refractory GD, antithyroid drugs over 5 years with positive TRAb. For both TCR sequencing and RNA sequencing, RNA was extracted from PBMCs using TRIzol.

The input for sequencing was peripheral blood mononuclear cells (PBMCs), taken when the disease was refractory, from a patient treated with antithyroid drugs. These receptors were taken from a female donor with Graves disease.

The chain employs TRBV5-6 and TRBJ1-1; D is ambiguous. V lost 0 bases and J lost 4, with 10 bases in between. The CDR3 loop spans 14 amino acids. Germline CDR1 is SGHDT and CDR2 is YYEEEE. CDR3 loop: CASSLGKWGTEAFF. Written as DNA, the CDR3 is TGTGCCAGCAGCTTGGGAAAATGGGGCACTGAAGCTTTCTTT.

This chain uses TRBV5-1 with TRBJ1-2, with D unclear. The CDR3 has 14 residues. Trimming took off 2 bases at V and 2 bases at J, with 10 bases between the two ends. Per the germline V gene, CDR1 is SGHRS and CDR2 is YFSETQ. CDR3 in DNA: TGCGCCAGCAGCTTTTCAGATTCCAACTATGGCTACACCTTC. Its translation is CASSFSDSNYGYTF.

This clonotype was picked up many times. The chain uses TRBV28 and TRBJ1-1, with D perhaps TRBD1 (5 bases). The CDR3 has 15 amino acids. The V end was cut by 5 bases, the J end by 0 bases, with 13 bases between. Per the germline V gene, CDR1 is MDHEN and CDR2 is SYDVKM. CDR3 bases: TGTGCCAGCAGTAACGGTGGACAAATGAACACTGAAGCTTTCTTT. Translating gives CASSNGGQMNTEAFF.

Many counts were recorded for this clonotype. The rearrangement uses TRBV11-2 and TRBJ2-7, with 10 bases aligning to TRBD2. Germline-derived CDR1 and CDR2 are SGHAT and FQNNGV. The V and J ends lost 0 bases and 5 bases, in that order; junction bases with no gene match: 7. The CDR3 runs 16 residues. This chain's CDR3 is CASSLDPGTSVDEQYF. In nucleotides, the CDR3 is TGTGCCAGCAGCTTAGATCCAGGGACTAGCGTCGACGAGCAGTACTTC.

This clonotype was seen at least ten times. This chain connects TRBV12-3 or TRBV12-4 to TRBJ2-2; maybe TRBD2 (5 bases). This CDR3 contains 16 residues. Between the trimmed V and J ends, which lost 5 bases and 3 bases, there was a span of 16 bases. Written as DNA, the CDR3 is TGTGCCAGCAGTGGGCAAGGAGTGGAGGACACCGGGGAGCTGTTTTTT. Translating it yields CASSGQGVEDTGELFF.

This clonotype was counted many times. The rearrangement links TRBV28 to TRBJ2-5; 8 bases are shared with TRBD2. Trimming removed 4 bases from V and 1 base from J; junction bases left unmatched: 8. The germline V gene encodes CDR1 MDHEN and CDR2 SYDVKM. The CDR3 is 16 amino acids. The CDR3 coding sequence is TGTGCCAGCAGTTCAGCGTCGGGGGGGCTCCAAGAGACCCAGTACTTC. Translation: CASSSASGGLQETQYF.

This clonotype was seen many times. The chain uses TRBV28 and TRBJ2-7, with D tentatively TRBD2 (6 bases). Trimming removed 3 bases at V and 5 bases at J, with 8 bases between. Germline CDR1 MDHEN, CDR2 SYDVKM. The CDR3 is made up of 12 amino acids. CDR3 region: CASSFWTNEQYF. DNA for the CDR3: TGTGCCAGCAGTTTTTGGACTAACGAGCAGTACTTC.

Details on this clonotype: A read error is likely, as this CDR3 ends without the conserved phenylalanine or tryptophan. The rearrangement joins TRBV7-2 to TRBJ2-5; D is perhaps TRBD1 (6 bases). Germline CDR1 SGHTA, CDR2 FQGNSA. The CDR3 extends over 15 amino acids. The germline V and J ends were trimmed by 1 base and 3 bases, with 12 bases remaining between them. CDR3 DNA: TGTGCCAGCAGCTTAGGCCCAGGGGTCGAAGAGACCCAGTACCTC. Translated, it gives CASSLGPGVEETQYL.

In DNA, the CDR3 is TGTGCCAGTAGGGGACCCGTCTGGGGGGGCACCGGGGAGCTGTTTTTT. Protein product: CASRGPVWGGTGELFF. The chain has TRBV19 and TRBJ2-2, with 7 bases aligning to TRBD2. The CDR3 is 16 residues long. V was pared by 6 bases and J by 4 bases, with 11 bases of the junction left unmatched. In germline, CDR1 is LNHDA, CDR2 SQIVND (reference sequence). Combining the CDR3 with reference TRBV19 and TRBJ2-2 gives the whole variable domain DGGITQSPKYLFRKEGQNVTLSCEQNLNHDAMYWYRQDPGQGLRLIYYSQIVNDFQKGDIAEGYSVSREKKESFPLTVTSAQKNPTAFYLCASRGPVWGGTGELFFGEGSRLTVL.

Concerning this clonotype itself: One base away lies a much larger clone, so this may be a sequencing read error. The chain is built from TRBV27 and TRBJ1-1; tentative D call: TRBD1 (5 bases). The CDR3 covers 15 residues. Trimming removed 11 bases from V and 5 bases from J, with 24 bases in between. From germline, CDR1 is MNHEY and CDR2 SMNVEV (reference sequence). As DNA, the CDR3 is TGTGCCGGCTTTACGGGCCGCTCGGAGGGGACTGAAGCTTTCTTT. Its translation is CAGFTGRSEGTEAFF.

This clonotype has only a few counts. J is TRBJ1-4 and V is TRBV29-1; D is undetermined. Trimming removed 6 bases at V and 2 bases at J, with 10 bases between. Germline values: CDR1 SQVTM, CDR2 ANQGSEA. This CDR3 comprises 13 residues. CDR3 region: CSVMVGTNEKLFF. The CDR3 DNA sequence: TGCAGCGTGATGGTTGGGACTAATGAAAAACTGTTTTTT.

This clonotype was detected many times. The chain combines TRBV27 with TRBJ1-5; D perhaps matches TRBD1 (5 bases). This CDR3 has 15 residues. V lost 5 bases and J 1 base, leaving 12 bases between the germline ends. Germline CDR1 is MNHEY and CDR2 is SMNVEV (reference sequence). The chain's CDR3 is CASSPWDASNQPQHF. DNA for the CDR3: TGTGCCAGCAGTCCCTGGGACGCGAGCAATCAGCCCCAGCATTTT.

The chain has TRBV6-2 or TRBV6-3 and TRBJ1-2; no clear D gene. The CDR3 is 14 residues long. V lost 6 bases to trimming and J lost 4 bases, with 15 bases between them. The germline gives CDR1 MNHEY, CDR2 SVGEGT. The CDR3 DNA is TGTGCCAGCAGGCAGCTCCAGGTTTCCTATGGCTACACCTTC. Translation: CASRQLQVSYGYTF.

The chain joins TRBV5-1 to TRBJ2-6; D call uncertain. This CDR3 spans 14 amino acids. Trimming left V 7 bases short and J 1 base short, with 9 bases between. Germline CDR1 is SGHRS and CDR2 is YFSETQ. The CDR3 sequence is CASYLGSGANVLTF. CDR3 coding DNA: TGCGCCAGCTATCTGGGATCTGGGGCCAACGTCCTGACTTTC.

This clonotype was seen more than once but under ten times. The J gene is TRBJ1-5, the V gene TRBV19, with 9 bases lining up with TRBD1. Trimming cost V 8 bases and J 6 bases; bases outside gene matches: 8. This CDR3 spans 14 amino acids. Germline CDR1 and CDR2: LNHDA and SQIVND (reference sequence). The CDR3 sequence is CASGIQGAGQPQHF. For the CDR3, the DNA is TGTGCCAGTGGGATACAGGGGGCCGGTCAGCCCCAGCATTTT. Full variable domain (rest looked up from reference TRBV19 and TRBJ1-5): DGGITQSPKYLFRKEGQNVTLSCEQNLNHDAMYWYRQDPGQGLRLIYYSQIVNDFQKGDIAEGYSVSREKKESFPLTVTSAQKNPTAFYLCASGIQGAGQPQHFGDGTRLSIL.

In this sample, this clonotype turned up a few times. The chain couples TRBV20-1 to TRBJ1-2, with a possible D match to TRBD1 (6 bases). The CDR3 loop spans 13 amino acids. Germline V gives CDR1 DFQATT, CDR2 SNEGSKA (reference sequence). The ends were cut back, 5 bases at V and 6 bases at J, with 16 bases in the middle. CDR3 protein: CSAPLWGRDGYTF. CDR3 sequence (DNA): TGCAGTGCTCCTCTATGGGGGCGGGATGGCTACACCTTC.

This clonotype was counted at least ten times. The rearrangement joins TRBV18 to TRBJ1-5; perhaps TRBD1 as D (5 bases). V was shortened by 2 bases and J by 4 bases, with 6 bases between the two germline ends. CDR1 is KGHSH and CDR2 is LQKENI in the germline V gene. This CDR3 spans 13 amino acids. The CDR3 coding sequence is TGTGCCAGCTCACCAGCAGGGAATCAGCCCCAGCATTTT. It encodes CASSPAGNQPQHF.

This clonotype was observed a few times. The chain combines TRBV7-2 with TRBJ2-7, with 7 bases lining up with TRBD2. CDR3 length: 17 residues. V was clipped by 1 base and J by 1 base; unmatched bases: 10. CDR1 and CDR2 from the germline V gene are SGHTA and FQGNSA. The chain's CDR3 is CASSLGLRGGPSYEQYF. Written as DNA, the CDR3 is TGTGCCAGCAGCTTAGGTCTGAGGGGAGGGCCATCCTACGAGCAGTACTTC.

The chain is built from TRBV18 and TRBJ1-2; weak D call: TRBD1 (5 bases). Germline loops: CDR1 KGHSH, CDR2 LQKENI. V shed 3 bases and J shed 1 base, with 15 bases lying between them. The CDR3 loop spans 16 amino acids. The CDR3 region has the DNA TGTGCCAGCTCACCCAAAACAGGACCCCTTAACTATGGCTACACCTTC. Its protein product is CASSPKTGPLNYGYTF.

The V gene is TRBV20-1, the J gene TRBJ2-7, with 7 bases lining up with TRBD2. The CDR3 has 14 residues. CDR1 DFQATT and CDR2 SNEGSKA come from the germline V gene (reference sequence). With 0 bases clipped from V and 6 bases from J, the junction kept 8 bases outside the gene matches. CDR3 region: CSAREGSGLSEQYF. In nucleotides, the CDR3 is TGCAGTGCTAGAGAGGGTAGCGGGTTGAGCGAGCAGTACTTC.

V usage is TRBV28 and J usage is TRBJ2-1; 12 bases map to TRBD2. The CDR3 covers 15 residues. The germline V gene encodes CDR1 MDHEN and CDR2 SYDVKM. J lost 12 bases, V lost 5 bases, and 11 bases had no gene match. CDR3 in amino acids: CASSKTSGRISGQFF. The CDR3 DNA reads TGTGCCAGCAGTAAGACTAGCGGGAGAATTAGCGGGCAGTTCTTC.

With regard to this clonotype: A read error is possible here, since a much larger clone lies one base away. The chain uses TRBV6-1 and TRBJ2-5, with 8 bases identical to TRBD2. J lost 4 bases, V lost 10 bases, and 11 bases had no gene match. The CDR3 has 14 amino acids. Germline assignment: CDR1 MNHNS and CDR2 SASEGT. This chain's CDR3 is CATLGSGTRETQYF. The CDR3 nucleotides read TGTGCCACTCTAGGGAGCGGGACTAGAGAGACCCAGTACTTC.

This clonotype was detected ten times or more. The chain joins TRBV24-1 to TRBJ1-5, with D tentatively TRBD1 (6 bases). The CDR3 has 15 residues. Trimming left V 7 bases short and J 0 bases short, with 12 bases between. Per the germline V gene, CDR1 is KGHDR and CDR2 is SFDVKD. CDR3 sequence reads: CATRDSTASNQPQHF. In DNA, the CDR3 is TGTGCCACCAGGGACAGTACGGCTAGCAATCAGCCCCAGCATTTT.

V gene TRBV27 combines with J gene TRBJ2-5; 7 positions match TRBD1. V shed 3 bases and J 7 bases; nucleotides not matched to a gene: 5. CDR3 length: 13 amino acids. The germline CDR1 and CDR2 sequences are MNHEY and SMNVEV (reference sequence). The DNA of the CDR3 is TGTGCCAGCAGTTTCCCGGGACAGCGGACCCAGTACTTC. This codes for CASSFPGQRTQYF.

The chain employs TRBV6-1 and TRBJ2-1, with TRBD2 matching 10 bases. The V and J ends lost 0 bases and 3 bases, in that order; junction bases with no gene match: 2. The CDR3 is 16 amino acids. CDR1 is MNHNS and CDR2 is SASEGT in the germline V gene. This CDR3 reads CASSEAPSGSYNEQFF. The DNA of the CDR3 is TGTGCCAGCAGTGAAGCGCCTAGCGGGAGCTACAATGAGCAGTTCTTC.

The chain combines TRBV5-5 with TRBJ2-5; no clear D. CDR3 length: 14 amino acids. Trimming stripped 3 bases from V and 3 bases from J, with 12 bases between. The V gene's germline CDR1 is SGHKS and CDR2 YYEKEE (reference sequence). For the CDR3, the DNA is TGTGCCAGCAGCTCGTGGGGTACGAAAGAGACCCAGTACTTC. Residues: CASSSWGTKETQYF.